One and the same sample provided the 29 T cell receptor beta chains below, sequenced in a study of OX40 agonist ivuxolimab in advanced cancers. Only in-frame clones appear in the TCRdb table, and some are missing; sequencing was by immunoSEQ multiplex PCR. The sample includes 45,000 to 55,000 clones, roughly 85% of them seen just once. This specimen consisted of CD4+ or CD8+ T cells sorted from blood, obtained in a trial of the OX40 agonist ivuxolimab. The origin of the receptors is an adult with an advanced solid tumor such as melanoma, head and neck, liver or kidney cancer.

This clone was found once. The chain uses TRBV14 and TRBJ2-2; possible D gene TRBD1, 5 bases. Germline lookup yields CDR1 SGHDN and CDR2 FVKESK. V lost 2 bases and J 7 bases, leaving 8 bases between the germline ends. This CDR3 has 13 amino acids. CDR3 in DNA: TGTGCCAGCAGCCAAACAGGAATCGGGGAGCTGTTTTTT. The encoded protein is CASSQTGIGELFF.

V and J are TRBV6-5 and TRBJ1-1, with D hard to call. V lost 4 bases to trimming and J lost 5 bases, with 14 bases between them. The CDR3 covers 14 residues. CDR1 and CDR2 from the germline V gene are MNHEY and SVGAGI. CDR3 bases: TGTGCCAGCAGTTTTTCCCGCGACATTACTGAAGCTTTCTTT. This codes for CASSFSRDITEAFF.

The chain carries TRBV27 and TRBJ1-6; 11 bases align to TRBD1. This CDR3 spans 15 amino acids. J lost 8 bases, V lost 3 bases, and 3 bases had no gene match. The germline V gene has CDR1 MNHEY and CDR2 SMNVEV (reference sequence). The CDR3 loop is CASSFGQGADSPLHF. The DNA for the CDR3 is TGTGCCAGCAGTTTTGGACAGGGGGCCGATTCACCCCTCCACTTT.

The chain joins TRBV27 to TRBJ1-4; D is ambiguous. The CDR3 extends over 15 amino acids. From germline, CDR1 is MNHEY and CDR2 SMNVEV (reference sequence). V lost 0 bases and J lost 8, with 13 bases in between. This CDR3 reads CASSLSRVSGEKLFF. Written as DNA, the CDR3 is TGTGCCAGCAGTTTATCCCGGGTCAGTGGAGAAAAACTGTTTTTT.

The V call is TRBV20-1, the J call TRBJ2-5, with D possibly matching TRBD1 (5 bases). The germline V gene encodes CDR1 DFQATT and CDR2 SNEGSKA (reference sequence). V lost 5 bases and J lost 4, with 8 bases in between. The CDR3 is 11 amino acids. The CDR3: CSAERGETQYF. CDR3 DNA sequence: TGCAGTGCTGAAAGGGGAGAGACCCAGTACTTC.

The chain's CDR3 is CATSRGGTGYEQYF. In nucleotides, the CDR3 is TGTGCCACCAGCAGAGGAGGGACAGGCTACGAGCAGTACTTC. This sequence joins TRBV15 and TRBJ2-7, with 8 positions matching TRBD1. This CDR3 has 14 residues. The germline CDR1 and CDR2 sequences are LNHNV and YYDKDF (reference sequence). The junction had 2 bases not matched to a gene; V was cut back by 1 base and J by 3 bases.

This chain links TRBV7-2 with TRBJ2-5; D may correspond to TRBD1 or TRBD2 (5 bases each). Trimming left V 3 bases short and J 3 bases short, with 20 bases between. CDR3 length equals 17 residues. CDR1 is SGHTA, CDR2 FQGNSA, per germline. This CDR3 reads CASSFVSRPGTKETQYF. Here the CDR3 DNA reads TGTGCCAGCAGCTTCGTTAGCCGGCCAGGGACCAAAGAGACCCAGTACTTC.

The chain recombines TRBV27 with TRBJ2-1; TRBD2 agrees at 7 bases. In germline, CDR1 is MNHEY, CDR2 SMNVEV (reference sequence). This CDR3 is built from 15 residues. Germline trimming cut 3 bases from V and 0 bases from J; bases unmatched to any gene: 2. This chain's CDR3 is CASSLREPSYNEQFF. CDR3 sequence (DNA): TGTGCCAGCAGTTTGCGGGAGCCCTCCTACAATGAGCAGTTCTTC.

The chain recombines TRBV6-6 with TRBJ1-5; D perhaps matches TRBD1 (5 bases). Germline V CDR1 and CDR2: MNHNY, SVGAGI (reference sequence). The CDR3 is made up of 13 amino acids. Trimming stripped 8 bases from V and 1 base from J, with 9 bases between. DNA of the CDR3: TGTGCCAGCTGGGGGGGGAGCAATCAGCCCCAGCATTTT. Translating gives CASWGGSNQPQHF.

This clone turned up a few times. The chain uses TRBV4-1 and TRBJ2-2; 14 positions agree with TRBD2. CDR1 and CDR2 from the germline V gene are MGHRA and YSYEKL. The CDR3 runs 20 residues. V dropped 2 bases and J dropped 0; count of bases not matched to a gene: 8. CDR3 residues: CASSQLPGTSGSSNTGELFF. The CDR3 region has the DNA TGCGCCAGCAGCCAATTACCCGGGACTAGCGGGAGTTCGAACACCGGGGAGCTGTTTTTT.

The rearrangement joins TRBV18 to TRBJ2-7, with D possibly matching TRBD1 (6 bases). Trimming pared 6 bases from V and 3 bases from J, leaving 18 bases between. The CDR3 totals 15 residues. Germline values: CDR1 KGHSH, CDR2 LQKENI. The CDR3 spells CASSAQGQGIYEQYF. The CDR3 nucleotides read TGTGCCAGCTCGGCTCAAGGTCAGGGGATCTACGAGCAGTACTTC.

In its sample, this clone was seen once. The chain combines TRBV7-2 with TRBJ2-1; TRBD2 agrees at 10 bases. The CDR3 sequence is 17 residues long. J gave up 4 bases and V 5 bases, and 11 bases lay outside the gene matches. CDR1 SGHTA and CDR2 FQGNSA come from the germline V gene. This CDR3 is CASSPDRTSGNYNEQFF. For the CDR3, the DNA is TGTGCCAGCAGCCCGGACAGGACTAGCGGAAATTACAATGAGCAGTTCTTC. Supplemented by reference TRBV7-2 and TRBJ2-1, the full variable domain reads GAGVSQSPSNKVTEKGKDVELRCDPISGHTALYWYRQSLGQGLEFLIYFQGNSAPDKSGLPSDRFSAERTGGSVSTLTIQRTQQEDSAVYLCASSPDRTSGNYNEQFFGPGTRLTVL.

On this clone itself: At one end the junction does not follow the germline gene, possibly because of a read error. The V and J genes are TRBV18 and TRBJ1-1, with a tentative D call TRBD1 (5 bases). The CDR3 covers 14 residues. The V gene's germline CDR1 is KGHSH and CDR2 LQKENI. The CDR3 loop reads CASSDAGTNIEAFF. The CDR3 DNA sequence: TGTGCCAGCTCAGACGCCGGGACTAACATTGAAGCTTTCTTT.

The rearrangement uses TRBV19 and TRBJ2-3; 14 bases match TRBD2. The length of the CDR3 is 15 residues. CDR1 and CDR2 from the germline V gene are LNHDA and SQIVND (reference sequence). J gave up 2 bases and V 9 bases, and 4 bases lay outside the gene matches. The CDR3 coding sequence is TGTGCCAGCTCGGGACTAGCGGGGGCCACAGATACGCAGTATTTT. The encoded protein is CASSGLAGATDTQYF. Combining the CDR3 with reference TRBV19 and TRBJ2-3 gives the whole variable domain DGGITQSPKYLFRKEGQNVTLSCEQNLNHDAMYWYRQDPGQGLRLIYYSQIVNDFQKGDIAEGYSVSREKKESFPLTVTSAQKNPTAFYLCASSGLAGATDTQYFGPGTRLTVL.

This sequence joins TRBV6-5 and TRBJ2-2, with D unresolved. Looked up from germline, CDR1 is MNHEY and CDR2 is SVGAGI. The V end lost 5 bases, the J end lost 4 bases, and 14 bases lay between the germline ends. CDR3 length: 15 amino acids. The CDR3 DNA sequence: TGTGCCAGCAGTGTAACGGGTTCGAGCACCGGGGAGCTGTTTTTT. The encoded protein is CASSVTGSSTGELFF.

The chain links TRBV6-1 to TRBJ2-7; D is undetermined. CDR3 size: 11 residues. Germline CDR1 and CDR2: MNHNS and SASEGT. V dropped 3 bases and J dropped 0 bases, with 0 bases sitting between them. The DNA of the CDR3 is TGTGCCAGCAGTGACTCCTACGAGCAGTACTTC. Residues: CASSDSYEQYF.

CDR3 bases: TGTGCCAGCAGCTTAGTGGGAGGATGGTATGAGCAGTTCTTC. Its translation: CASSLVGGWYEQFF. The chain uses TRBV11-2 and TRBJ2-1, with a tentative D call TRBD2 (6 bases). The CDR3 is 14 residues long. V was clipped by 1 base and J by 8 bases, with 12 bases between them. Germline V CDR1 and CDR2: SGHAT, FQNNGV.

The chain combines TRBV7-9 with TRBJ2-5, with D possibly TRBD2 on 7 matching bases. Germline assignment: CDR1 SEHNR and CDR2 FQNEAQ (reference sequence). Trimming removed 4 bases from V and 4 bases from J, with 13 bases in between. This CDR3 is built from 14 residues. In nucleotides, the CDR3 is TGTGCCAGCAGCTCTATAGGGGGGGGAGAGACCCAGTACTTC. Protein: CASSSIGGGETQYF.

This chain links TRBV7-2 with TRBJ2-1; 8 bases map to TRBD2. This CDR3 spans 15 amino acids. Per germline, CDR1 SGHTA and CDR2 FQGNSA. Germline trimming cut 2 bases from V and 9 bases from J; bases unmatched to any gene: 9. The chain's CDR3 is CASSLFLAGSREQFF. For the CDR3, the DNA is TGTGCCAGCAGCTTATTCTTAGCGGGGAGTCGTGAGCAGTTCTTC.

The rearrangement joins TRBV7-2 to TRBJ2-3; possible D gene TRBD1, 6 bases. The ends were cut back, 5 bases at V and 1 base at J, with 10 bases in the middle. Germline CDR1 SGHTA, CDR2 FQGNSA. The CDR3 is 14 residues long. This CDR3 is CASSRRTGTDTQYF. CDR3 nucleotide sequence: TGTGCCAGCAGCCGCCGGACAGGCACAGATACGCAGTATTTT.

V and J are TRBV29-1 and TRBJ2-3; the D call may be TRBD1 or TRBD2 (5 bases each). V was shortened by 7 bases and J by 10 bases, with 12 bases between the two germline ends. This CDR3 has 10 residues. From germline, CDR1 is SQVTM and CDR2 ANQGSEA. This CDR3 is CSGGDKAQYF. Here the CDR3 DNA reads TGCAGCGGAGGGGATAAGGCGCAGTATTTT.

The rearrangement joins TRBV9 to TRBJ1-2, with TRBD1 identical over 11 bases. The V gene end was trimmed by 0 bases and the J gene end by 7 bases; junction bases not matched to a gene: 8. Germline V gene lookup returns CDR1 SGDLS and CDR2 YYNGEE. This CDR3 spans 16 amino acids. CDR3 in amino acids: CASSVGRTGGFRGYTF. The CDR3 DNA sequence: TGTGCCAGCAGCGTAGGTAGGACAGGGGGCTTCCGTGGCTACACCTTC. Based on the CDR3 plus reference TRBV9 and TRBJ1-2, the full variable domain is DSGVTQTPKHLITATGQRVTLRCSPRSGDLSVYWYQQSLDQGLQFLIQYYNGEERAKGNILERFSAQQFPDLHSELNLSSLELGDSALYFCASSVGRTGGFRGYTFGSGTRLTVV.

For the CDR3, the DNA is TGTGCCAGCAGTGAACAGGGATCCACAGATACGCAGTATTTT. Amino acids: CASSEQGSTDTQYF. The chain joins TRBV2 to TRBJ2-3; a possible D gene is TRBD1 (5 bases). This CDR3 has 14 amino acids. The V end lost 2 bases, the J end lost 2 bases, and 8 bases lay between the germline ends. The V gene's germline CDR1 is SNHLY and CDR2 FYNNEI.

CDR3 nucleotides: TGTGCCAGCTCACCACGAGATTGGGAGACCCAGTACTTC. Its protein product is CASSPRDWETQYF. The chain joins TRBV18 to TRBJ2-5; D is undetermined. V lost 1 base and J lost 5, with 8 bases in between. Germline V CDR1 and CDR2: KGHSH, LQKENI. This CDR3 contains 13 residues.

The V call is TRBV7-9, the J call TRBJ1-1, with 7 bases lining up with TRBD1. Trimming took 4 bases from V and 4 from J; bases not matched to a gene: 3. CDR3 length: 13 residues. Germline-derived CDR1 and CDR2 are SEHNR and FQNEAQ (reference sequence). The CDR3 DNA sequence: TGTGCCAGCAGCTACGCAGGGGGCACTGAAGCTTTCTTT. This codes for CASSYAGGTEAFF.

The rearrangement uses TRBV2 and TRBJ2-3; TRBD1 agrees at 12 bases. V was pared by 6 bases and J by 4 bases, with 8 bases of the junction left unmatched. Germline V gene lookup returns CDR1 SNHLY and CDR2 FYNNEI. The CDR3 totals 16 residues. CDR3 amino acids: CASSDIGTGGADTQYF. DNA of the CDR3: TGTGCCAGCAGCGATATCGGGACAGGGGGCGCAGATACGCAGTATTTT.

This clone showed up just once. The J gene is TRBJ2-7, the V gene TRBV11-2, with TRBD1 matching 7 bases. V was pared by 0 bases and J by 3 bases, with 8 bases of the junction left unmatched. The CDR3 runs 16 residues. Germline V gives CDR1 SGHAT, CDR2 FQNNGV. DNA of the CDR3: TGTGCCAGCAGCTTAGATTTCGACAGGGTCCTCTACGAGCAGTACTTC. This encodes CASSLDFDRVLYEQYF.

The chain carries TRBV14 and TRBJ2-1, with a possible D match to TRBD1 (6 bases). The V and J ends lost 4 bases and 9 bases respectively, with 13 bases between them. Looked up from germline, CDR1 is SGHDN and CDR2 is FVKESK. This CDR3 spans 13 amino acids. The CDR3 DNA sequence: TGTGCCAGCAGCCCTTACAGGGTAGGTGAGCAGTTCTTC. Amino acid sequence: CASSPYRVGEQFF. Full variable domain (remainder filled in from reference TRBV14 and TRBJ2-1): EAGVTQFPSHSVIEKGQTVTLRCDPISGHDNLYWYRRVMGKEIKFLLHFVKESKQDESGMPNNRFLAERTGGTYSTLKVQPAELEDSGVYFCASSPYRVGEQFFGPGTRLTVL.

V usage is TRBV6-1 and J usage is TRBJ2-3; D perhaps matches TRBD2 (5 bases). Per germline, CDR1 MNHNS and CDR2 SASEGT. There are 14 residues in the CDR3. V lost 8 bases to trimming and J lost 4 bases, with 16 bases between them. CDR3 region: CASSLPQRSDTQYF. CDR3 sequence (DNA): TGTGCCAGCTCCCTACCCCAGCGGTCAGATACGCAGTATTTT.